The clone carrying this TCR beta chain was found once. These data belong to a study of blood T cell repertoires in COVID-19. Generated by immunoSEQ multiplex PCR, the TCRdb table keeps only in-frame clones and is missing some. The sample contains approximately 260,000 clones, 87% of which appear only once. CDR3 length: 14 residues. Trimming took off 1 base at V and 0 bases at J, with 4 bases between the two ends. Germline loops: CDR1 SGHAT, CDR2 FQNNGV. This TCR was recovered from a woman aged 25-40 years with acute COVID-19. The chain combines TRBV11-2 with TRBJ1-3, with D unresolved. Sequencing was performed on PBMCs or T cells enriched from blood (not recorded which). The DNA for the CDR3 is TGTGCCAGCAGCTTAGCAGTCTCTGGAAACACCATATATTTT. The encoded protein is CASSLAVSGNTIYF. Full variable domain (outside the CDR3, taken from reference TRBV11-2 and TRBJ1-3): EAGVAQSPRYKIIEKRQSVAFWCNPISGHATLYWYQQILGQGPKLLIQFQNNGVVDDSQLPKDRFSAERLKGVDSTLKIQPAKLEDSAVYLCASSLAVSGNTIYFGEGSWLTVV.